The 3 T cell receptor beta chains below come from one sample, sequenced in a study of radiation and T cells in renal cell carcinoma (TCRdb year 2020). Libraries were constructed by the immunoSEQ multiplex PCR assay. Entries here come from immuneACCESS through TCRdb and include only in-frame sequences with V and J called. Some clones fail to appear in such tables; in the studies checked, an unresolved V gene covers under half of the shortfall, and the cause of the remainder is unknown. The sample profile shows tens of thousands of clones; 82% of them were found once. 6% to 7% of the sample lies in the top ten. Reading the label with the study, this specimen's time point is: baseline pretreatment blood. The treatment or condition label, as the study defines it: 15 Gy SBRT to primary tumor, nephrectomy 4 weeks later. The sample here was blood, taken from a patient whose treatment included radiotherapy and nephrectomy. Source of these receptors: a man in his 60s with renal cell carcinoma.

The chain carries TRBV5-3 and TRBJ2-2, with 9 bases aligning to TRBD1. TRBV5-3 is reported as an ORF; its role is uncertain. After removal of 4 bases from V and 1 base from J, the junction contained 8 bases not matched to a gene. CDR3 length equals 17 residues. DNA for the CDR3: TGTGCCAGAAGCGCCCCGGGACAGGGTAGGAACACCGGGGAGCTGTTTTTT. Encoded protein: CARSAPGQGRNTGELFF.

This rearrangement joins TRBV5-1 to TRBJ1-1, with 9 bases identical to TRBD1. This CDR3 region has 14 residues. The V gene's germline CDR1 is SGHRS and CDR2 YFSETQ. Trimming removed 6 bases from V and 4 bases from J; junction bases left unmatched: 7. The CDR3 loop is CASKPQGAGTEAFF. In nucleotides, the CDR3 is TGCGCCAGCAAGCCACAGGGGGCGGGCACTGAAGCTTTCTTT.

The V and J genes are TRBV14 and TRBJ2-6; 10 nucleotides line up with TRBD1. The CDR3 is 17 amino acids. Unmatched junction bases numbered 3, after V lost 4 bases and J lost 0 bases. Per germline, CDR1 SGHDN and CDR2 FVKESK. The CDR3 DNA reads as TGTGCCAGCAGCCGATGGACAGGGGGCTCTGGGGCCAACGTCCTGACTTTC. It translates to CASSRWTGGSGANVLTF.